This TCR beta chain is drawn from a study of beta chain features in type 1 diabetes. The study, taken as a whole, reports: Among patients, naive, central memory and Treg TCRB repertoires appeared more similar than among healthy donors.

This clone came up many times. Antigen: not known. Within the sample, other DNA sequences also encode this same CDR3. Every bit of the isolated RNA underwent reverse transcription, so sequencing read expressed TCRB transcripts. This table comes from immunoSEQ multiplex PCR, and its TCRdb copy is limited to in-frame clones, with some not included. The repertoire holds more than 300,000 clones, with less than 9.5% as singletons. The CDR3 consists of 13 residues. The V and J ends lost 9 bases and 2 bases, in that order; junction bases with no gene match: 5. Germline values: CDR1 SNHLY, CDR2 FYNNEI. The specimen sequenced was central memory CD4+ T cells from blood. The TCR originated in a woman between 18 and 30 years old in good health. This chain joins TRBV2 and TRBJ2-7, with 9 positions matching TRBD1. CDR3 sequence reads: CASATGGPYEQYF. The CDR3 DNA reads TGTGCCAGTGCGACAGGGGGGCCCTACGAGCAGTACTTC.